This note documents a single T cell receptor (beta chain) sequence. The data were obtained in a study of shared clonotypes between healthy human individuals. Repertoires were generated with immunoSEQ multiplex PCR, while TCRdb's copy carries only in-frame clones and drops some. The sample lists some 800,000 clones, approximately 92% occurring once. The naive CD8 fraction comprised CD45RO-negative cells positively selected for CCR7 and excluded terminally differentiated effector memory CD45RA+ cells. The TCR sequence derives from a man between 25 and 39 years old in good health. Specimen: naive CD8+ T cells sorted from blood.

The CDR3 reads CASSDTLAAETDTQYF. CDR3 in DNA: TGTGCCAGCAGCGACACTCTGGCGGCAGAAACAGATACGCAGTATTTT. The chain is built from TRBV7-9 and TRBJ2-3; D is unclear. V was clipped by 5 bases and J by 3 bases, with 18 bases between them. CDR3 length equals 16 residues. Germline V CDR1 and CDR2: SEHNR, FQNEAQ (reference sequence).